What follows are 13 T cell receptor beta chains derived from one specimen sequenced in a study of T cell repertoires in cytomegalovirus infection. These receptors lack a known antigen. Each CDR3 protein gets one entry after TCRdb re-called the reads with MiXCR. The sample includes about 500,000 distinct CDR3 sequences, about 33% of them seen just once. This sample comprised cultured PBMCs, obtained from culture after CMV antigen stimulation. Every receptor here comes from a human donor in good health (CMV status not recorded). Some clones in this sample may be carry-over from other donors' samples.

V usage is TRBV6-2 or TRBV6-3 and J usage is TRBJ1-5; 7 bases align to TRBD1. V shed 10 bases, J shed 5 bases, and the junction held 11 bases outside the gene matches. Germline V lookup: CDR1 MNHEY, CDR2 SVGEGT. The CDR3 has 14 residues. CDR3 amino acids: CATHETGTHQPQHF. Here the CDR3 DNA reads TGTGCCACCCACGAGACAGGGACGCATCAGCCCCAGCATTTT.

The chain joins TRBV10-3 to TRBJ1-1, with TRBD1 identical over 8 bases. J lost 1 base, V lost 5 bases, and 3 bases had no gene match. The CDR3 spans 14 residues. Germline V CDR1 and CDR2: ENHRY, SYGVKD. The CDR3 DNA sequence: TGTGCCATCAGTTTCCAGGGGGCGAACACTGAAGCTTTCTTT. Amino acids: CAISFQGANTEAFF.

In regard to this clonotype: It may be a read error: a sequence one base away is much more abundant. The chain couples TRBV7-8 to TRBJ1-5; TRBD1 is a possible D gene (6 bases). CDR1 and CDR2 (germline): SGHVS, FQNEAQ. The CDR3 runs to 15 residues. V was shortened by 1 base and J by 6 bases, with 13 bases between the two germline ends. The chain's CDR3 is CASSLGTVDGQPQHF. DNA for the CDR3: TGTGCCAGCAGCTTAGGGACAGTGGACGGTCAGCCCCAGCATTTT. Based on the CDR3 plus reference TRBV7-8 and TRBJ1-5, the full variable domain is GAGVSQSPRYKVAKRGQDVALRCDPISGHVSLFWYQQALGQGPEFLTYFQNEAQLDKSGLPSDRFFAERPEGSVSTLKIQRTQQEDSAVYLCASSLGTVDGQPQHFGDGTRLSIL.

This clonotype has a handful of counts. The chain joins TRBV11-3 to TRBJ1-1; TRBD1 might be the D (5 bases). Deletions cut 4 bases from V and 2 bases from J, with 8 bases between. CDR1 and CDR2 from the germline V gene are SGHNT and YENEEA. The CDR3 runs to 13 residues. This CDR3 is CASSWQGNTEAFF. The CDR3 DNA is TGTGCCAGCAGCTGGCAGGGTAACACTGAAGCTTTCTTT.

As to this clonotype: At one of its ends the junction is not consistent with the germline gene, which may arise from a read error. The chain joins TRBV10-2 to TRBJ1-1; D not certain. This CDR3 is built from 14 residues. Germline-derived CDR1 and CDR2 are WSHSY and SAAADI. Here the CDR3 reads CASTEVWRGTEAFF. The DNA for the CDR3 is TGCGCCAGCACTGAGGTTTGGAGAGGTACTGAAGCTTTCTTT.

The chain employs TRBV20-1 and TRBJ1-2; 7 positions agree with TRBD1. This CDR3 has 13 amino acids. CDR1 and CDR2 (germline): DFQATT, SNEGSKA (reference sequence). Trimming removed 5 bases from V and 5 bases from J; junction bases left unmatched: 8. In nucleotides, the CDR3 is TGCAGTGCTCTCTCCGGGACAGAGTATGGCTACACCTTC. Translating gives CSALSGTEYGYTF.

The genes are TRBV20-1 and TRBJ1-2, with 8 bases matching TRBD1. V shed 1 base, J shed 4 bases, and the junction held 5 bases outside the gene matches. The CDR3 consists of 14 residues. Germline V gene data show CDR1 as DFQATT and CDR2 as SNEGSKA (reference sequence). The CDR3 region is CSARARQGPYGYTF. The CDR3 nucleotides are TGCAGTGCTAGAGCGCGACAGGGGCCCTATGGCTACACCTTC.

About this clonotype itself: The junction shows a germline mismatch at one end, possibly a read error. This chain connects TRBV7-2 to TRBJ2-4; tentative D call: TRBD2 (6 bases). CDR3 length: 13 amino acids. CDR1 and CDR2 from the germline V gene are SGHTA and FQGNSA. CDR3 region: CPSSREPKNIQYF. The CDR3 DNA follows: TGTCCCAGCAGCCGGGAGCCCAAAAACATTCAGTACTTC. Using reference TRBV7-2 and TRBJ2-4 for the parts outside the CDR3, the full variable domain is GAGVSQSPSNKVTEKGKDVELRCDPISGHTALYWYRQSLGQGLEFLIYFQGNSAPDKSGLPSDRFSAERTGGSVSTLTIQRTQQEDSAVYLCPSSREPKNIQYFGAGTRLSVL.

This clonotype was seen a handful of times. This chain connects TRBV28 to TRBJ2-5; D might be TRBD1 (6 bases). The germline V gene has CDR1 MDHEN and CDR2 SYDVKM. Trimming took off 4 bases at V and 3 bases at J, with 12 bases between the two ends. This CDR3 has 14 amino acids. The CDR3 loop is CASSSGQLEETQYF. Here the CDR3 DNA reads TGTGCCAGCAGTTCCGGACAGCTAGAAGAGACCCAGTACTTC.

The J gene is TRBJ2-1, the V gene TRBV6-2 or TRBV6-3; 8 nucleotides agree with TRBD2. The germline gives CDR1 MNHEY, CDR2 SVGEGT. V dropped 5 bases and J dropped 8; count of bases not matched to a gene: 8. This CDR3 contains 14 residues. The CDR3 DNA sequence: TGTGCCAGCAGTACAGCGGGAGCTACATATGAGCAGTTCTTC. This translates into CASSTAGATYEQFF.

J is TRBJ2-5 and V is TRBV7-6, with TRBD2 identical over 11 bases. This CDR3 is 14 amino acids long. V dropped 4 bases and J dropped 5; count of bases not matched to a gene: 3. The germline gives CDR1 SGHVS, CDR2 FNYEAQ. CDR3 region: CASSSIAGGETQYF. In DNA, the CDR3 is TGTGCCAGCAGCTCCATAGCGGGAGGGGAGACCCAGTACTTC.

Ten or more counts support this clonotype. This chain connects TRBV2 to TRBJ2-5; the D gene is possibly TRBD2 (6 bases). CDR1 is SNHLY, CDR2 FYNNEI, per germline. Deletions cut 6 bases from V and 2 bases from J, with 16 bases between. This CDR3 comprises 15 residues. DNA of the CDR3: TGTGCCAGCAGCGAAACCGGGACTTCTCAAGAGACCCAGTACTTC. Translated: CASSETGTSQETQYF.

The chain recombines TRBV12-3 or TRBV12-4 with TRBJ2-7, with 13 bases matching TRBD2. V was clipped by 5 bases and J by 0 bases; unmatched bases: 4. The CDR3 is 16 amino acids. In DNA form, the CDR3 reads TGTGCCAGCAGTCTGACTAGCGGGAGGAGCTCCTACGAGCAGTACTTC. It yields the protein CASSLTSGRSSYEQYF.